In this sample, the clone carrying this T cell receptor (beta chain) turned up many times. What it recognizes is unknown. The sample is drawn from a study of T-cell memory formation after mild COVID-19. Using constant-segment primers, 5'RACE produced TCR alpha and TCR beta cDNA libraries carrying sample barcodes and UMIs. TCRdb recomputed calls from the 5' RACE reads with MiXCR, one row per CDR3 protein. The sample consists of fewer than 400,000 distinct CDR3 sequences, about an eighth of them appearing once. Study-wide results and caveats: The finding that pre-infection memory included some responding clones suggested that cross-reactive memory joined.

The receptor was derived from a man aged 18 to 30 who had mild COVID-19 (a few samples of this study predate the infection). Cell type and time point are not known. The sequencing sample was made of PBMCs or a T cell subset sorted from them (not recorded which).

CDR3 in amino acids: CASKPPGRQETQYF. CDR3 nucleotides: TGTGCCAGCAAACCACCGGGACGGCAAGAGACCCAGTACTTC. The chain has TRBV6-5 and TRBJ2-5; D may match TRBD1 or TRBD2 (5 bases each). The V end was cut by 7 bases, the J end by 2 bases, with 14 bases between. Germline V gene sequence: CDR1 MNHEY, CDR2 SVGAGI. CDR3 length: 14 amino acids.